A selection of T cell receptor beta chains follows, all from one sample in a study of identical twins. From the 5' RACE reads, TCRdb called clonotypes with MiXCR, one entry per CDR3 protein. The sample has hundreds of thousands of distinct CDR3 sequences, 5.5% to 6.5% seen once. Sequencing used naive T cells sorted from blood. These receptors came from a man aged 18 to 29 in good health. Each CDR3 is given with its conserved first and last residue. D genes are given only for firm matches. The size field is filled for only some rows; it gives once, few, many or a size class.

clone_size: few; d_call: -; j_call: TRBJ2-5; v_call: TRBV11-2; cdr3_nt: TGTGCCAGCAGCGGGACCCGGGACTTGTCGCAAGAGACCCAGTACTTC; cdr3_aa: CASSGTRDLSQETQYF
clone_size: -; d_call: -; j_call: TRBJ1-5; v_call: TRBV7-9; cdr3_nt: TGTGCCAGCAGCAAAGTAAGGGGAGAGCCCCAGCATTTT; cdr3_aa: CASSKVRGEPQHF
clone_size: many; d_call: -; j_call: TRBJ2-7; v_call: TRBV13; cdr3_nt: TGTGCCAGCAGCTCCCGACGGAGCTCCTACGAGCAGTACTTC; cdr3_aa: CASSSRRSSYEQYF
clone_size: -; d_call: -; j_call: TRBJ1-1; v_call: TRBV3-1; cdr3_nt: TGTGCCAGCAGCCAAGTGGAGGGGAGGACTGAAGCTTTCTTT; cdr3_aa: CASSQVEGRTEAFF
clone_size: few; d_call: -; j_call: TRBJ2-3; v_call: TRBV11-2; cdr3_nt: TGTGCCAGCAGCTGGTTGGAAGATACGCAGTATTTT; cdr3_aa: CASSWLEDTQYF
clone_size: few; d_call: -; j_call: TRBJ2-1; v_call: TRBV18; cdr3_nt: TGTGCCAGCTCACCACCGGAGGGGATTTCCTCCTACAATGAGCAGTTCTTC; cdr3_aa: CASSPPEGISSYNEQFF
clone_size: few; d_call: TRBD2; j_call: TRBJ2-2; v_call: TRBV11-2; cdr3_nt: TGTGCCAGCAGCTTAGAGCTAGCGGGAAGAACCGGGGAGCTGTTTTTT; cdr3_aa: CASSLELAGRTGELFF
clone_size: many; d_call: -; j_call: TRBJ2-1; v_call: TRBV5-1; cdr3_nt: TGCGCCAGCAGCTTGGTCAGTTCAAGCGGGGAGCAGTTCTTC; cdr3_aa: CASSLVSSSGEQFF
clone_size: -; d_call: -; j_call: TRBJ2-1; v_call: TRBV6-1; cdr3_nt: TGTGCCAGCAGCAGACTGGCAAGCTCCTACAATGAGCAGTTCTTC; cdr3_aa: CASSRLASSYNEQFF
clone_size: few; d_call: TRBD2; j_call: TRBJ2-5; v_call: TRBV11-2; cdr3_nt: TGTGCCAGCAGCTTAGGTCTAGCGGGGAGGGGGATGGAGACCCAGTACTTC; cdr3_aa: CASSLGLAGRGMETQYF
clone_size: few; d_call: -; j_call: TRBJ2-3; v_call: TRBV29-1; cdr3_nt: TGCAGCGTTTTTGAGTCCACAGATACGCAGTATTTT; cdr3_aa: CSVFESTDTQYF